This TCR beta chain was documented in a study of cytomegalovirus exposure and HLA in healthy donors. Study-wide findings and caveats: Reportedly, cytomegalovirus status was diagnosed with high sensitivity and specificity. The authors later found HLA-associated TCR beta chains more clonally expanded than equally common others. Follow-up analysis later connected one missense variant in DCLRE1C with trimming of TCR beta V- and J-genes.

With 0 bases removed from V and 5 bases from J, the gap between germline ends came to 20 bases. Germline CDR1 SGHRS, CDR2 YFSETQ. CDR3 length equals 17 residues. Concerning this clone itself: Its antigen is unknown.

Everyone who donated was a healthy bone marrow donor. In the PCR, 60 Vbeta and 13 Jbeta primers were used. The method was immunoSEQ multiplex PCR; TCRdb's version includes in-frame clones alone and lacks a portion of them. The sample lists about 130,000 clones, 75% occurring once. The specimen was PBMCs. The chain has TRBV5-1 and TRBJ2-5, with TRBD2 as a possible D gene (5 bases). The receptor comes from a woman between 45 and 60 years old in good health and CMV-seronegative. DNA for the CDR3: TGCGCCAGCAGCTTGGGAGTTGGGATAGCGTCGGGGGAGACCCAGTACTTC. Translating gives CASSLGVGIASGETQYF.